This entry is about one T cell receptor (beta chain). With the library built for alpha chains, this beta chain is off target and its frequency is not meaningful. TCRdb redid the calling of the RT-PCR reads with MiXCR, one entry per CDR3 protein. The sample has about 6,500 distinct CDR3 sequences; just over 90% are singletons. Material: memory CD4+ T cells from blood. This receptor was taken from a female donor in good health, serving as a healthy control.

The CDR3 nucleotides read TGCAGCGTCGGTAAAGGGGTTGGGAACACTGAAGCTTTCTTT. Residues: CSVGKGVGNTEAFF. The genes are TRBV29-1 and TRBJ1-1; tentatively, D is TRBD1 (5 bases). The CDR3 length is 14 residues. The germline V and J ends were trimmed by 6 bases and 1 base, with 15 bases remaining between them. The germline V gene encodes CDR1 SQVTM and CDR2 ANQGSEA.